This T cell receptor (beta chain) emerged from a study of shared clonotypes between healthy human individuals. Study-wide points: Naive subsets tended to show greater estimated richness than memory subsets.

For each subset, genomic DNA was distributed in equal portions over several immunoSEQ plates. The data were produced by immunoSEQ multiplex PCR, yet TCRdb's version contains in-frame clones alone and is incomplete. The sample has a few million clones; 92% are singletons. This CDR3 has 14 amino acids. Germline-derived CDR1 and CDR2 are MNHNS and SASEGT. The germline V and J ends were trimmed by 7 bases and 0 bases, with 13 bases remaining between them. Recent acute infections and vaccinations were absent in the healthy HIV-negative adult donors. Donors were Caucasian adults residing in Nashville, Tennessee, USA. To note about this clone: Its specificity is not known.

V usage is TRBV6-1 and J usage is TRBJ2-7; possible D gene TRBD1, 5 bases. The TCR comes from a man younger than 35 in good health. Some clones in this sample may be carry-over from other donors' samples. The sample was naive CD4+ T cells from PBMCs. Indicated subset: CD45RA+ positively selected. This CDR3 reads CASMGQAFSYEQYF. CDR3 DNA sequence: TGTGCCAGCATGGGGCAGGCGTTCTCCTACGAGCAGTACTTC.